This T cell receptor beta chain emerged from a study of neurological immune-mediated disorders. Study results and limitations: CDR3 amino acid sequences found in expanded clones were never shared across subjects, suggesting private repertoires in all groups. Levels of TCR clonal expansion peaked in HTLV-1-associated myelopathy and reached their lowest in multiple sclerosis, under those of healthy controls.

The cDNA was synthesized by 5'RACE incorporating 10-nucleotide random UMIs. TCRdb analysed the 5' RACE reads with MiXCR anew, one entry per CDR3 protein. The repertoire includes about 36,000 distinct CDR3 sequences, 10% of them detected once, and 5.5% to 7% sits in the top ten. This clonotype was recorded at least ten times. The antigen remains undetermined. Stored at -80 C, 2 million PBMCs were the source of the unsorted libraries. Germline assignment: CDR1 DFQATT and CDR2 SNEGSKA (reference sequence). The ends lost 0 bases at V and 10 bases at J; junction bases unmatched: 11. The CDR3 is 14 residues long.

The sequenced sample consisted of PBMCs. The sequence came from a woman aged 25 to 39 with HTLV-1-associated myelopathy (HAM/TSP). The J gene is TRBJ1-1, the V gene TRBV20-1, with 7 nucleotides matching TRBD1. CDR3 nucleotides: TGCAGTGCTAGAGATTCTGCTGGGACAGCTGGAGCTTTCTTT. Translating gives CSARDSAGTAGAFF.